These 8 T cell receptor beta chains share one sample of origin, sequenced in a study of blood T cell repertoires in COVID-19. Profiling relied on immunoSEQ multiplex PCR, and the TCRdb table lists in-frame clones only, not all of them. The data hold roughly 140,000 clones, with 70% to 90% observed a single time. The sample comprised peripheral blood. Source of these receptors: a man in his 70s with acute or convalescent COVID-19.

CDR3 residues: CASSLEYSGGRNIQYF. The CDR3 bases are TGTGCCAGCAGCTTAGAGTATAGCGGGGGTCGGAACATTCAGTACTTC. The chain joins TRBV7-2 to TRBJ2-4, with 9 bases that match TRBD2. V shed 1 base and J 7 bases; nucleotides not matched to a gene: 8. The CDR3 length is 16 residues. CDR1 is SGHTA and CDR2 is FQGNSA in the germline V gene.

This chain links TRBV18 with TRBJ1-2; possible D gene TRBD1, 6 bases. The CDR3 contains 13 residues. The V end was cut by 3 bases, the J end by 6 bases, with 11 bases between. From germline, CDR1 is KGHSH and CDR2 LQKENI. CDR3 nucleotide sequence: TGTGCCAGCTCACCTACAGGGTTGCATGGCTACACCTTC. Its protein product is CASSPTGLHGYTF.

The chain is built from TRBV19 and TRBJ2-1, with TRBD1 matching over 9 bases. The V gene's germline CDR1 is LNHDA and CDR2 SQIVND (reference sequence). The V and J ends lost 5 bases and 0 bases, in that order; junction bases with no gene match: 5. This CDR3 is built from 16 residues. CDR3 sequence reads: CASSPGTGRSYNEQFF. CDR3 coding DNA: TGTGCCAGTAGTCCAGGGACAGGGCGCTCCTACAATGAGCAGTTCTTC.

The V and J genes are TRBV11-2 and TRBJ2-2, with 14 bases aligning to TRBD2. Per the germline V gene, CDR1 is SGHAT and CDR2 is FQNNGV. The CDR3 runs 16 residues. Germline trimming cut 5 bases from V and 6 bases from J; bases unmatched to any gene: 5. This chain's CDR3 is CASSQGTSGSPGELFF. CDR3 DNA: TGTGCCAGCAGCCAAGGGACTAGCGGGAGCCCCGGGGAGCTGTTTTTT. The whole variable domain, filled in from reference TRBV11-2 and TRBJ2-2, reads EAGVAQSPRYKIIEKRQSVAFWCNPISGHATLYWYQQILGQGPKLLIQFQNNGVVDDSQLPKDRFSAERLKGVDSTLKIQPAKLEDSAVYLCASSQGTSGSPGELFFGEGSRLTVL.

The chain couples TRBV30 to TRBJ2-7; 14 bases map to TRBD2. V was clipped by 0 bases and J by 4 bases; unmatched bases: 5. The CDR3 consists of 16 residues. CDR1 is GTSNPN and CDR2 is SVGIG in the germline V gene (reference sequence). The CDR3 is CAWSVMGLAGVYEQYF. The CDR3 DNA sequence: TGTGCCTGGAGTGTCATGGGACTAGCGGGAGTGTACGAGCAGTACTTC.

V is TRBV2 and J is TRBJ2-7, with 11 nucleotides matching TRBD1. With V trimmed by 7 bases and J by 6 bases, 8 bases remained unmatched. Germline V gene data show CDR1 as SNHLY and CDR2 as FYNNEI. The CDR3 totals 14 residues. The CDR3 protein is CASNYGQGAAEQYF. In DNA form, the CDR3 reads TGTGCCAGCAATTATGGACAGGGGGCAGCCGAGCAGTACTTC.

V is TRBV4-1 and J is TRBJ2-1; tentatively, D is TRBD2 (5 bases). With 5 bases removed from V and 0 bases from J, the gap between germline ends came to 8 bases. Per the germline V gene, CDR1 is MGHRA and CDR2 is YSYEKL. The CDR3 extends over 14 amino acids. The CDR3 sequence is CASSSGSSYNEQFF. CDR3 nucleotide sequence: TGCGCCAGCAGCAGCGGTAGCTCCTACAATGAGCAGTTCTTC.

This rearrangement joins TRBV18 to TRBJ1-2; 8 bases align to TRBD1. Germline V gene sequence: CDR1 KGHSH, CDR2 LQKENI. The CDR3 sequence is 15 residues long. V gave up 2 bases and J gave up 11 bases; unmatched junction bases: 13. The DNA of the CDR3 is TGTGCCAGCTCACCAACTCCAGGACAGGGAGCGGGTTACACCTTC. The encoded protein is CASSPTPGQGAGYTF. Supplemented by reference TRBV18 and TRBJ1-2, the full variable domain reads NAGVMQNPRHLVRRRGQEARLRCSPMKGHSHVYWYRQLPEEGLKFMVYLQKENIIDESGMPKERFSAEFPKEGPSILRIQQVVRGDSAAYFCASSPTPGQGAGYTFGSGTRLTVV.